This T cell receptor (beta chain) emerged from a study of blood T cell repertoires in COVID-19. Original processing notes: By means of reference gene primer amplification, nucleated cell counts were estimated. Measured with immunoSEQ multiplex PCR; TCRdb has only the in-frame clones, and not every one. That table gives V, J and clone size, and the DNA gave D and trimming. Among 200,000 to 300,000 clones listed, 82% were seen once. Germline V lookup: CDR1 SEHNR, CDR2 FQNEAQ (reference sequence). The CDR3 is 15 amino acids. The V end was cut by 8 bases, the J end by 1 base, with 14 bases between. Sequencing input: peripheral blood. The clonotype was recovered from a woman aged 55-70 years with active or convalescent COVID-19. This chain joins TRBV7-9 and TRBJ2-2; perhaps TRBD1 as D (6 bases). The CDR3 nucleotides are TGTGCCAGCCCTGTACAGGGATGGAACACCGGGGAGCTGTTTTTT. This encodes CASPVQGWNTGELFF.